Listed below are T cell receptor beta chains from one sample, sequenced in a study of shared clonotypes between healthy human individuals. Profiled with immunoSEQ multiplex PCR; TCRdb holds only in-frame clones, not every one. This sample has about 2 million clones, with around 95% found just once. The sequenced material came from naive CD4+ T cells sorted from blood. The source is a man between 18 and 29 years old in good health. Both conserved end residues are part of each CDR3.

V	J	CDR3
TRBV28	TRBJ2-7	CASSPEDRGQDEQYF
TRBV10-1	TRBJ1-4	CASSESGRGEKLFF
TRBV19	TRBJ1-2	CASSILGIGYTF
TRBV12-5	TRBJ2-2	CASGPGTTNTGELFF
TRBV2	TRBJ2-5	CASSATGTAYQETQYF
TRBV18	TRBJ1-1	CASSPLPVGGEAFF
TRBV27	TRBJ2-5	CASSDRGAPRETQYF
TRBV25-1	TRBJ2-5	CASSASRLAGGFWETQYF
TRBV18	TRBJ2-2	CASSWDSTNTGELFF
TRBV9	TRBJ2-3	CASSVDGRTDTQYF
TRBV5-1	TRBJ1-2	CASSLDITNYGYTF
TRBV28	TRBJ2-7	CASSRGTVAYEQYF
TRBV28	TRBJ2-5	CASSLRGRGRETQYF
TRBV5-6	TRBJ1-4	CASSPGTGGNEKLFF
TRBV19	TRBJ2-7	CASSIEGSYEQYF
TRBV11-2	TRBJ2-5	CASLRDYQVQETQYF
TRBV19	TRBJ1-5	CASSVYSGQPQHF
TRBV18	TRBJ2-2	CASSPSAGDLSGELFF
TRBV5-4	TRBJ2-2	CASTDLARAGELFF
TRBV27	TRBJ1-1	CASSPGGAATEAFF
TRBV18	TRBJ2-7	CASSLGQGPHYEQYF
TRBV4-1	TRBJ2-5	CASSQPHGAQETQYF
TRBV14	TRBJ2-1	CASSPMGLAGLEGDEQFF
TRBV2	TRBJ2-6	CASILSGLSGANVLTF
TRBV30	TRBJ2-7	CAWSVTGYEQYF
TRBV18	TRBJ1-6	CASSPWDSNNSPLHF
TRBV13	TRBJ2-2	CASSKLTGRAGELFF
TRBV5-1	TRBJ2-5	CASSLAFGGRGRETQYF
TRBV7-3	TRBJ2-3	CASSLQGASTDTQYF
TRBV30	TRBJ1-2	CAGTAASLNYGYTF
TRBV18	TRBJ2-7	CASSLYDQEQYF
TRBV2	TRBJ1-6	CASSEEGSYLGSPLHF
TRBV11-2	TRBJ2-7	CASSLEETSGTSRYF
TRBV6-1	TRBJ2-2	CASARFGSGTGELFF
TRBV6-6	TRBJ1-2	CASSSQAANYGYTF
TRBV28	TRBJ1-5	CASSLSKGHQPQHF
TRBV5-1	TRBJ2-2	CASSLTGGVGHGELFF
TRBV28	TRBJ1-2	CASRGQQGRGYTF
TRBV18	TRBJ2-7	CASSSVGGGAYEQYF
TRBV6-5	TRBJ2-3	CASSYDFTDTQYF
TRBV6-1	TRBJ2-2	CATSRAGELFF
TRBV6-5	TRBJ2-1	CASSYSLAGYEQFF
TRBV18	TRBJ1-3	CASSPERNTIYF
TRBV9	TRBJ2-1	CASSVVAPGLAGGPYNEQFF